This is a list of T cell receptor beta chains from one sample in a study of blood T cells in healthy people across ages. TCRdb re-called the 5' RACE reads through MiXCR, storing one row per CDR3 protein. The profile covers about 1,800,000 distinct CDR3 sequences, with 28% appearing a single time and 7.7% taken by the ten largest. Sequencing was performed on blood. The source of these receptors is a woman aged 25 to 39 in good health. Both conserved end residues are part of each CDR3. A D gene is named only where the DNA matches it firmly. Size is omitted from some rows. Given values are once, few, many or a class for expanded clones.

d_call,j_call,v_call,clone_size,cdr3_aa,cdr3_nt
NA,TRBJ2-1,TRBV7-2,NA,CANSPPRAGVGEQFF,TGTGCCAACAGCCCCCCCCGGGCCGGGGTTGGTGAGCAGTTCTTC
TRBD1,TRBJ2-7,TRBV20-1,few,CSASRWTGVNEQYF,TGCAGTGCTAGTCGTTGGACAGGGGTGAACGAGCAGTACTTC
TRBD2,TRBJ2-5,TRBV7-9,NA,CASRLAGERETQYF,TGTGCCAGCAGACTAGCGGGGGAGCGTGAGACCCAGTACTTC
NA,TRBJ2-5,TRBV3-1,few,CASSQWGVERETQYF,TGTGCCAGCAGCCAATGGGGGGTGGAAAGAGAGACCCAGTACTTC
TRBD2,TRBJ2-3,TRBV6-6,NA,CASSYSRELNTDTQYF,TGTGCCAGCAGTTACTCGCGGGAGCTAAACACAGATACGCAGTATTTT
NA,TRBJ2-7,TRBV25-1,many,CARPRGDRSSYEQYF,TGTGCCAGACCACGGGGGGACAGGAGCTCCTACGAGCAGTACTTC
TRBD2,TRBJ2-1,TRBV10-3,NA,CAIRGTSGANSYNEQFF,TGTGCCATCAGGGGGACTAGCGGGGCAAACTCCTACAATGAGCAGTTCTTC
TRBD1,TRBJ2-7,TRBV7-2,many,CASSSYDRANGEQYF,TGTGCCAGCAGCTCCTACGACAGGGCTAACGGCGAGCAGTACTTC
TRBD2,TRBJ2-5,TRBV5-5,many,CASSYLAGGHQETQYF,TGTGCCAGCAGCTATCTAGCGGGGGGGCACCAAGAGACCCAGTACTTC
NA,TRBJ2-7,TRBV10-3,NA,CAISESDRAGGEYEQYF,TGTGCCATCAGTGAGTCGGACAGGGCGGGGGGAGAATACGAGCAGTACTTC
TRBD2,TRBJ2-1,TRBV7-2,NA,CASSCVPRGDHNEQFF,TGTGCCAGCAGTTGTGTTCCGCGGGGGGATCACAATGAGCAGTTCTTT
NA,TRBJ2-3,TRBV29-1,NA,CSAIIDTQYF,TGCAGTGCTATCATCGATACGCAGTATTTT
NA,TRBJ2-2,TRBV10-3,NA,CATGGTVSTGELFF,TGTGCCACCGGGGGGACAGTCTCCACCGGGGAGCTGTTTTTT
NA,TRBJ1-4,TRBV27,NA,CASSPLGGAREKLFF,TGTGCCAGCAGTCCACTAGGGGGGGCGCGGGAAAAACTGTTTTTT
NA,TRBJ2-5,TRBV29-1,NA,CSVVNETQYF,TGCAGCGTTGTAAATGAGACCCAGTACTTC
TRBD1,TRBJ2-7,TRBV11-2,many,CASSLTGQGRRGRQYF,TGTGCCAGCAGCCTCACGGGACAGGGCCGCCGGGGGCGTCAGTACTTC
NA,TRBJ2-7,TRBV13,many,CASSFAGLYEQYF,TGTGCCAGCAGCTTCGCGGGTTTGTACGAGCAGTACTTC
NA,TRBJ2-5,TRBV6-5,few,CASSYRFGGGTETQYF,TGTGCCAGCAGTTACAGGTTCGGAGGAGGTACAGAGACCCAGTACTTC
TRBD1,TRBJ2-5,TRBV7-2,few,CASSPQGVIETQYF,TGTGCCAGCAGCCCCCAGGGGGTTATCGAGACCCAGTACTTC
NA,TRBJ1-2,TRBV12-3/TRBV12-4,many,CASSFSDYGYTF,TGTGCCAGCAGTTTTTCAGATTATGGCTACACCTTC